The 2 T cell receptor beta chains in this list originate from one sample, sequenced in a study of control samples from healthy donors and cancer patients. Assay: immunoSEQ multiplex PCR; the TCRdb copy retains only in-frame clones and omits some. The sample holds more than 70,000 clones; approximately 91% are singletons and the top ten take nearly 0.95%. Material: blood. The origin of the receptors is a woman aged 25 to 45 in good health.

The genes are TRBV23-1 and TRBJ1-2; no clear D. TRBV23-1 is given ORF status, its function remaining uncertain. This CDR3 has 16 residues. The V and J ends lost 9 bases and 2 bases respectively, with 22 bases between them. The CDR3 sequence is CARPLSRGAPNYGYTF. The CDR3 coding sequence is TGCGCCAGACCACTATCGCGGGGAGCCCCCAACTATGGCTACACCTTC.

J is TRBJ1-5 and V is TRBV5-8; 8 nucleotides align to TRBD1. CDR1 is SGHTS and CDR2 is YDEGEE in the germline V gene. After removal of 3 bases from V and 2 bases from J, the junction contained 16 bases not matched to a gene. The CDR3 covers 19 residues. CDR3 DNA sequence: TGTGCCAGCAGCTGGAGCCTTGGACAGGGATCCGTTGGCAATCAGCCCCAGCATTTT. It translates to CASSWSLGQGSVGNQPQHF.